This T cell receptor beta chain was identified during a study of sequential checkpoint blockade in melanoma (dated by TCRdb to about 2019). With respect to the entire study: In a 1:1 randomization, patients received either first-line nivolumab then ipilimumab (arm A) or ipilimumab then nivolumab (arm B). DNA from approximately 88 pretreatment melanoma tumor samples was subjected to TCRbeta immunosequencing. About 80% of the matched tumor biopsy pairs taken before and after treatment were from the same lesion. Twenty-two patients had matched tumor biopsies taken before treatment and at week 13, after single-agent nivolumab (arm A) or ipilimumab (arm B). Both trial sequences were followed by maintenance nivolumab. Results the study describes overall, beyond this receptor: Among patients in the nivolumab-first arm (arm A), tumor TIL clonality before treatment was associated with response (P = .04). Patients with increases in tumor T-cell fraction and clonality by week 13 were approximately 30 times more likely to achieve clinical benefit. Tumor T-cell fraction and clonality were found to correlate with PD-L1 staining and CD8+ T-cell counts but not with mutational load. Small sample sizes and reduced statistical power limited the within-arm analyses of tumor T-cell fraction. Larger, independent patient cohorts are needed to validate the response-prediction model that combines TCR metrics and mutation burden.

The immunoSEQ Assay was used to immunosequence TCRbeta CDR3 regions from genomic DNA. Genomic DNA was amplified by bias-controlled multiplex PCR before high-throughput sequencing. Processing in the source paper ran as follows. To quantify the absolute abundance of each unique TCRbeta CDR3 region, the sequences were collapsed and filtered. Clonality was defined as 1 minus Pielou's evenness and was calculated using productive rearrangements only. Tumor T-cell fraction was computed by normalizing TCRbeta template counts to usable DNA, estimated from several housekeeping genes. Clones with significantly greater frequencies in on-treatment versus baseline samples were identified using a previously published method. In its TCRdb copy, this immuneACCESS table keeps in-frame sequences only and misses some clones. Where compared with another copy, unresolved V genes explain less than half of these, and the others have no known cause. That table gives V, J and clone size, and the DNA gave D and trimming. Here the sample has about 37,000 clones; roughly 32% occur a single time. The ten largest make up 1.5% to 2% of the sample.

Remarks on this clone: No cognate antigen has been identified for it. Base qualities were left out, and no much larger clone turns up one base away.

Reading the label with the study, this specimen's treatment or condition is: randomized to nivolumab then ipilimumab (arm A) or the reverse (arm B). Prior DNA-damaging chemotherapy had not been received by any trial patient. The samples were obtained from melanoma patients enrolled in CheckMate 064, an open-label, randomized phase II trial testing sequential checkpoint blockade. Genomic DNA from formalin-fixed paraffin-embedded (FFPE) tissue samples was used for tumor TCR sequencing. Measured from the cysteine to the phenylalanine, the CDR3 is 14 residues long. Left in the record is the CDR3 DNA by itself, 42 bases read in frame from the first base. CDR1 and CDR2, per the germline V gene, are MNHGY and SAAAGT. The V and J ends are trimmed by 6 bases and 7 bases, leaving 18 bases between them.

The specimen comprised tumor tissue (inferred from file names), sampled from a patient given nivolumab and ipilimumab in sequence. This TCR came from a human donor with melanoma. This chain joins TRBV6-8 to TRBJ1-1; the D gene is perhaps TRBD1, on 5 matching bases. The DNA sequence is TGTGCCAGCAGCATCGGACACGGTTGGGGTGAAGCTTTCTTT. It codes for CASSIGHGWGEAFF.